A single sample gave rise to the 6 T cell receptor beta chains below, sequenced in a study of T cell responses to AZD1222 COVID-19 vaccine. The method was immunoSEQ multiplex PCR; TCRdb's version includes in-frame clones alone and lacks a portion of them. Altogether 150,000 or so clones are present, 90% to 95% being singletons, with the ten largest covering approximately 1.5%. The sample was peripheral blood, taken on day 0 of AZD1222 vaccination. These receptor sequences come from an adult in good health.

The rearrangement links TRBV5-1 to TRBJ1-5; the D gene is possibly TRBD1 (6 bases). The CDR3 runs to 14 residues. V lost 4 bases and J 7 bases, leaving 15 bases between the germline ends. In germline, CDR1 is SGHRS, CDR2 YFSETQ. The CDR3: CASSPGDPGQPQHF. The CDR3 nucleotides read TGCGCCAGCAGCCCAGGGGACCCAGGACAGCCCCAGCATTTT.

This chain joins TRBV4-1 and TRBJ2-1; D is perhaps TRBD1 (6 bases). V was cut by 3 bases and J by 0 bases, with 12 bases left in between. CDR1 is MGHRA, CDR2 YSYEKL, per germline. CDR3 length: 16 amino acids. The chain's CDR3 is CASSQAGASSYNEQFF. DNA for the CDR3: TGCGCCAGCAGCCAGGCAGGGGCCAGCTCCTACAATGAGCAGTTCTTC.

The chain uses TRBV5-3 and TRBJ2-1, with a possible D match to TRBD1 (6 bases). TRBV5-3 is an ORF for which the function is uncertain. Trimming took 3 bases from V and 3 from J, leaving 19 bases between them. The CDR3 runs to 17 residues. The CDR3 spells CARSSPSRGPFYNEQFF. As DNA, the CDR3 is TGTGCCAGAAGCTCCCCTAGCAGGGGCCCATTCTACAATGAGCAGTTCTTC.

This chain connects TRBV5-6 to TRBJ1-6; D remains unclear. The CDR3 sequence is 14 residues long. Germline V gene lookup returns CDR1 SGHDT and CDR2 YYEEEE. V lost 4 bases, J lost 7 bases, and 12 bases lay in between. CDR3: CASSHPQRNSPLHF. The CDR3 DNA sequence: TGTGCCAGCAGCCACCCTCAGAGGAATTCACCCCTCCACTTT.

This chain connects TRBV18 to TRBJ1-5; no reliable D call. V was shortened by 3 bases and J by 2 bases, with 17 bases between the two germline ends. CDR1 is KGHSH, CDR2 LQKENI, per germline. The CDR3 is 17 residues long. CDR3 protein: CASSPPGSFRGNQPQHF. CDR3 nucleotide sequence: TGTGCCAGCTCACCCCCAGGTTCTTTTAGGGGCAATCAGCCCCAGCATTTT. The full variable domain, completed using reference TRBV18 and TRBJ1-5, is NAGVMQNPRHLVRRRGQEARLRCSPMKGHSHVYWYRQLPEEGLKFMVYLQKENIIDESGMPKERFSAEFPKEGPSILRIQQVVRGDSAAYFCASSPPGSFRGNQPQHFGDGTRLSIL.

V is TRBV9 and J is TRBJ1-2, with 8 bases aligning to TRBD1. The CDR3 totals 13 residues. V shed 5 bases and J 9 bases; nucleotides not matched to a gene: 9. The germline V gene has CDR1 SGDLS and CDR2 YYNGEE. The CDR3 loop is CASRGDRTGSYTF. Here the CDR3 DNA reads TGTGCCAGCAGGGGGGACAGGACTGGAAGCTACACCTTC.